The rows below give T cell receptor beta chains drawn from one sample of a study of blood T cells in healthy people across ages. TCRdb reprocessed the 5' RACE reads with MiXCR, giving one entry per CDR3 protein. Of hundreds of thousands of distinct CDR3 sequences listed, over 40% are singletons. Material for sequencing was blood. Every receptor here comes from a woman older than 75 in good health. CDR3s include the opening cysteine and the closing phenylalanine or tryptophan. D genes are given only for firm matches. The size entry is marked missing in some rows and otherwise reads once, few, many or a size class.

J: TRBJ1-6; size: many; D: -; V: TRBV10-3; DNA: TGTGCCATCAGCGAGTCGCACGCCCGTCAGCCCGGTTCACCCCTCCACTTT; CDR3: CAISESHARQPGSPLHF
J: TRBJ2-5; size: many; D: -; V: TRBV5-5; DNA: TGTGCCAGCAGCTTGGTTCCAGGACTGATCCAAGAGACCCAGTACTTC; CDR3: CASSLVPGLIQETQYF
J: TRBJ2-7; size: -; D: -; V: TRBV20-1; DNA: TGCAGTGCTCTTAGAGACGGGTACGAGCAGTACTTC; CDR3: CSALRDGYEQYF
J: TRBJ2-1; size: -; D: TRBD1; V: TRBV28; DNA: TGTGCCAGCAGAACCGGGACAGTGCTTAATGAGCAGTTCTTC; CDR3: CASRTGTVLNEQFF
J: TRBJ2-4; size: -; D: -; V: TRBV7-9; DNA: TGTGCCAGCAGCTTAGTAGGTGGCAGCTCAAAAATAGCCAAAAACATTCAGTACTTC; CDR3: CASSLVGGSSKIAKNIQYF
J: TRBJ1-4; size: few; D: -; V: TRBV27; DNA: TGTGCCAGCAGTTTAAACGGCGGGGTCCCAGAAAAACTGTTTTTT; CDR3: CASSLNGGVPEKLFF
J: TRBJ1-2; size: -; D: -; V: TRBV20-1; DNA: TGCAGTGCTGACGAAACCGGCGACAGGCATGGCTATGGCTACACCTTC; CDR3: CSADETGDRHGYGYTF
J: TRBJ2-1; size: few; D: TRBD2; V: TRBV2; DNA: TGTGCCAGCAGGATACTAGCGGAGCCCTACAATGAGCAGTTCTTC; CDR3: CASRILAEPYNEQFF
J: TRBJ1-1; size: -; D: -; V: TRBV2; DNA: TGTGCCAGCATGCGCGAGGGAAACACTGAAGCTTTCTTT; CDR3: CASMREGNTEAFF
J: TRBJ2-3; size: -; D: TRBD1; V: TRBV4-1; DNA: TGCGCCAGCAGCCAAGCCGGACCAGGGGGCCGGACAGATACGCAGTATTTT; CDR3: CASSQAGPGGRTDTQYF
J: TRBJ1-2; size: -; D: -; V: TRBV18; DNA: TGTGCCAGCTCACCGGCAGCATCTAACTATGGCTACACCTTC; CDR3: CASSPAASNYGYTF
J: TRBJ2-2; size: -; D: -; V: TRBV6-5; DNA: TGTGCCAGCAGTTACTCGAGTCTACTAGCCGGGAACACCGGGGAGCTGTTTTTT; CDR3: CASSYSSLLAGNTGELFF
J: TRBJ2-3; size: -; D: -; V: TRBV6-2/TRBV6-3; DNA: TGTGCCAGCAGTAAAACTAGCCGGGATACGCAGTATTTT; CDR3: CASSKTSRDTQYF
J: TRBJ2-1; size: -; D: TRBD1; V: TRBV18; DNA: TGTGCCAGCTCCGACAGGGGACCTAATGAGCAGTTCTTC; CDR3: CASSDRGPNEQFF
J: TRBJ2-7; size: -; D: -; V: TRBV28; DNA: TGTGCCAGCCGTAGGGGCAGGAGCTCCTACGAGCAGTACTTC; CDR3: CASRRGRSSYEQYF
J: TRBJ2-1; size: -; D: TRBD2; V: TRBV29-1; DNA: TGCAGCGTCCCGACTAGCGGGAGCGATGAGCAGTTCTTC; CDR3: CSVPTSGSDEQFF
J: TRBJ2-1; size: few; D: TRBD2; V: TRBV20-1; DNA: TGCAGTGCTGCCGGGACTAGCGGGTCTAGCTCCTACAATGAGCAGTTCTTC; CDR3: CSAAGTSGSSSYNEQFF
J: TRBJ1-4; size: -; D: -; V: TRBV12-3/TRBV12-4; DNA: TGTGCCAGCAGCCGACAGGCCCGTGGACTGTTTTTT; CDR3: CASSRQARGLFF
J: TRBJ2-7; size: many; D: -; V: TRBV20-1; DNA: TGCAGTGCTAGAGGAAGCAGCTACGAGCAGTACTTC; CDR3: CSARGSSYEQYF
J: TRBJ2-3; size: few; D: TRBD2; V: TRBV29-1; DNA: TGCAGCGCCGGAACGGGGACTAGCGGCCACACAGATACGCAGTATTTT; CDR3: CSAGTGTSGHTDTQYF
J: TRBJ2-3; size: few; D: TRBD1; V: TRBV18; DNA: TGTGCCAGCTCATTCCGGGACAGGGGAACGAGAGATACGCAGTATTTT; CDR3: CASSFRDRGTRDTQYF
J: TRBJ2-3; size: -; D: -; V: TRBV20-1; DNA: TGCAGTGCTGCGACGCCTGAGCGGGTCCACCCAGATACGCAGTATTTT; CDR3: CSAATPERVHPDTQYF
J: TRBJ2-1; size: -; D: TRBD1; V: TRBV6-4; DNA: TGTGCCAGCAGGGGGACAGGGTATGAGCAGTTCTTC; CDR3: CASRGTGYEQFF
J: TRBJ2-3; size: -; D: -; V: TRBV20-1; DNA: TGCAGTGCCGAAGATGGGGGCCAGGCTGATACGCAGTATTTT; CDR3: CSAEDGGQADTQYF
J: TRBJ2-1; size: many; D: TRBD1; V: TRBV6-5; DNA: TGTGCCAGCAGTTTCCCCCCTTGGACAGGTTCACAATACAATGAGCAGTTCTTC; CDR3: CASSFPPWTGSQYNEQFF
J: TRBJ2-1; size: many; D: TRBD2; V: TRBV6-5; DNA: TGTGCCAGCAGTTACGGGAGGGAGAATGAGCAGTTCTTC; CDR3: CASSYGRENEQFF
J: TRBJ2-3; size: -; D: -; V: TRBV29-1; DNA: TGCAGCGTTCAGTCGGTTAAAGGTTGGGCAGATACGCAGTATTTT; CDR3: CSVQSVKGWADTQYF
J: TRBJ1-2; size: few; D: TRBD1; V: TRBV25-1; DNA: TGTGCCAGCAGTGAGGTGAGGACAGGTATTACAGGCGCCCTCTTAGCTAACTATGGCTACACCTTC; CDR3: CASSEVRTGITGALLANYGYTF
J: TRBJ1-1; size: many; D: -; V: TRBV5-1; DNA: TGCGCCAGCAGCCGGGATCCAGGGACCCCGAACACTGAAGCTTTCTTT; CDR3: CASSRDPGTPNTEAFF
J: TRBJ2-3; size: -; D: -; V: TRBV15; DNA: TGTGCCACCAGCAGAGATTCGAGGGGGGATACGCAGTATTTT; CDR3: CATSRDSRGDTQYF
J: TRBJ2-5; size: many; D: TRBD2; V: TRBV5-1; DNA: TGCGCCAGCAGCTTGGACCCTAGCGGGAGCCGAAGGAAAGAGACCCAGTACTTC; CDR3: CASSLDPSGSRRKETQYF
J: TRBJ1-2; size: -; D: -; V: TRBV20-1; DNA: TGCAGTGCGGGGACCATGATCTATGGCTACACCTTC; CDR3: CSAGTMIYGYTF
J: TRBJ1-2; size: -; D: TRBD1; V: TRBV7-2; DNA: TGTGCCAGCAGCTCAGGACCGGGACAGGAGGAACGTGGCTACACCTTC; CDR3: CASSSGPGQEERGYTF
J: TRBJ2-2; size: -; D: -; V: TRBV29-1; DNA: TGCAGCGTTGCTAGTGACGCGAACACCGGGGAGCTGTTTTTT; CDR3: CSVASDANTGELFF
J: TRBJ2-1; size: many; D: -; V: TRBV3-1; DNA: TGTGCCAGCAGCCAAGACCCGGTGGGCTCTTCCTGGTTCTTC; CDR3: CASSQDPVGSSWFF
J: TRBJ2-7; size: -; D: -; V: TRBV20-1; DNA: TGCAGTGCTAGAGGATCGGAGGAGCAGTACTTC; CDR3: CSARGSEEQYF
J: TRBJ2-1; size: many; D: -; V: TRBV10-3; DNA: TGTGCCATGGGTCGGGAGAACGACAATGAGCAGTTCTTC; CDR3: CAMGRENDNEQFF
J: TRBJ2-1; size: few; D: TRBD2; V: TRBV19; DNA: TGTGCCAGTAGCATTAAACTAGCGGGGGTGAGCTCCTACAATGAGCAGTTCTTC; CDR3: CASSIKLAGVSSYNEQFF
J: TRBJ2-1; size: many; D: TRBD1; V: TRBV5-1; DNA: TGCGCCAGCAGCTTCAACTACAGGGGCAATGAGCAGTTCTTC; CDR3: CASSFNYRGNEQFF
J: TRBJ1-4; size: -; D: -; V: TRBV7-2; DNA: TGTGCCAGCAGCCCCGGGATCCGCAATGAAAAACTGTTTTTT; CDR3: CASSPGIRNEKLFF
J: TRBJ2-1; size: once; D: TRBD2; V: TRBV5-1; DNA: TGCGCCAGCAGCTTGGGGGCTAGCGGGAGGGGTGAGCAGTTCTTC; CDR3: CASSLGASGRGEQFF